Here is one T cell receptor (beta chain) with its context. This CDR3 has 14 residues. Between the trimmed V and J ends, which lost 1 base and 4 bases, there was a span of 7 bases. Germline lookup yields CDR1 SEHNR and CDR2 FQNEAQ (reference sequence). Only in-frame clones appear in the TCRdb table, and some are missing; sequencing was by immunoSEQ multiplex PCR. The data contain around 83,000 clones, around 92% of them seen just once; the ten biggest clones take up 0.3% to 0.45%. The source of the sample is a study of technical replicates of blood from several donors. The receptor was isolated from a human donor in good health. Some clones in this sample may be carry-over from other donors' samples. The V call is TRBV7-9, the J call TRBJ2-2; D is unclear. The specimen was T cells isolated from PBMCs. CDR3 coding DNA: TGTGCCAGCAGCTTAGGTATCTCCACCGGGGAGCTGTTTTTT. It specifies CASSLGISTGELFF. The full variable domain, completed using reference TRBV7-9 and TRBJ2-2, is DTGVSQNPRHKITKRGQNVTFRCDPISEHNRLYWYRQTLGQGPEFLTYFQNEAQLEKSRLLSDRFSAERPKGSFSTLEIQRTEQGDSAMYLCASSLGISTGELFFGEGSRLTVL.